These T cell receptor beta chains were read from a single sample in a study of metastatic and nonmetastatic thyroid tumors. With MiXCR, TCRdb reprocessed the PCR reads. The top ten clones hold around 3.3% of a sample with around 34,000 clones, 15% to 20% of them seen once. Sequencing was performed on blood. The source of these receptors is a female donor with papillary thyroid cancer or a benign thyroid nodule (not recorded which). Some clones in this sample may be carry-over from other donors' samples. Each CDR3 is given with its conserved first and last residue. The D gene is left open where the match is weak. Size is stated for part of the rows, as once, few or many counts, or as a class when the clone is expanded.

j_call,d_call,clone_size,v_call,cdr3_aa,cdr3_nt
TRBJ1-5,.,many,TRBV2,CASTSYSNQPQHF,TGTGCCAGCACGTCGTATAGCAATCAGCCCCAGCATTTT
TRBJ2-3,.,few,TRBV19,CASSKLAGDTQYF,TGTGCCAGTAGTAAACTAGCTGGAGATACGCAGTATTTT
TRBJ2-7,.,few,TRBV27,CATGDTNTYEQYF,TGTGCCACGGGGGACACTAATACCTACGAGCAGTACTTC
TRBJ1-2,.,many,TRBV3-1,CASSQGGAGGNYGYTF,TGTGCCAGCAGCCAAGGCGGGGCGGGGGGAAACTATGGCTACACCTTC
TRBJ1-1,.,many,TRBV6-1,CASQQEQRNTEAFF,TGTGCCAGTCAACAGGAGCAGAGAAACACTGAAGCTTTCTTT
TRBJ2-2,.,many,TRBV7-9,CASSSGQPTGELFF,TGTGCCAGCAGCTCCGGACAGCCAACCGGGGAGCTGTTTTTT
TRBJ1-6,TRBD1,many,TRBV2,CASRVDVGTGMSPLHF,TGTGCCAGCAGAGTTGATGTCGGGACAGGGATGTCACCCCTCCACTTT
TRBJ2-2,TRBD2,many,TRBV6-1,CASSELAGNTGELFF,TGTGCCAGCAGCGAGCTAGCGGGGAACACCGGGGAGCTGTTTTTT
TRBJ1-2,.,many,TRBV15,CATSREGGAAGYTF,TGTGCCACCAGCAGAGAAGGGGGGGCGGCTGGCTACACCTTC
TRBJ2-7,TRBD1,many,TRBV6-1,CASSEDRGNYEQYF,TGTGCCAGCAGTGAAGACAGGGGGAACTACGAGCAGTACTTC
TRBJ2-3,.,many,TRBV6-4,CASSETDTDTQYF,TGTGCCAGCAGTGAGACAGATACAGATACGCAGTATTTT
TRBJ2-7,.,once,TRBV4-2,CASSLEDSANFYEQYF,TGTGCCAGCAGTCTCGAGGACAGCGCTAATTTCTACGAGCAGTACTTC
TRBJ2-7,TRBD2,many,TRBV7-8,CASSSFVAGDYEQYF,TGTGCCAGCAGCTCCTTTGTAGCGGGAGACTACGAGCAGTACTTC
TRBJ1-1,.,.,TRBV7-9,CASSRPRGDTEAFF,TGTGCCAGCAGCCGACCCCGGGGGGACACTGAAGCTTTCTTT
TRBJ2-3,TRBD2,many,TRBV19,CASSIPSGVDTQYF,TGTGCCAGTAGTATCCCTAGCGGGGTAGATACGCAGTATTTT
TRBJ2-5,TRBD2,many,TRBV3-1,CASSQDAPGLAGETQYF,TGTGCCAGCAGCCAGGACGCGCCAGGACTAGCGGGGGAGACCCAGTACTTC
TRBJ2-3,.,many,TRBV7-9,CASSGVSYTDTQYF,TGTGCCAGCAGCGGCGTAAGTTACACAGATACGCAGTATTTT
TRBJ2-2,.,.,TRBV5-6,CATKQGRDTGELFF,TGTGCCACCAAACAGGGTAGGGACACCGGGGAGCTGTTTTTT
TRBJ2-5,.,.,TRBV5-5,CASIFSGEAGETHYF,TGTGCCAGCATCTTTTCAGGGGAGGCCGGGGAGACCCATTACTTC
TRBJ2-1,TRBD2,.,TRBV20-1,CSARGLRTSEDSGGQFF,TGCAGTGCTAGAGGTCTCCGGACTAGCGAGGATTCTGGTGGGCAGTTCTTC
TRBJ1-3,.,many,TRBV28,CASSLPQGNTIYF,TGTGCCAGCAGTTTGCCCCAGGGAAACACCATATATTTT
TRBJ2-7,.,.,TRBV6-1,CASSALDSRDEQYF,TGTGCCAGCAGTGCCCTGGACAGTCGTGATGAGCAGTACTTC
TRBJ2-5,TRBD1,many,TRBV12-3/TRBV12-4,CASTSGQMEKETQYF,TGTGCCAGCACCTCGGGACAGATGGAAAAAGAGACCCAGTACTTC
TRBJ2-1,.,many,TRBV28,CASSLGVADRLGDEQFF,TGTGCCAGCAGTTTAGGGGTAGCGGATAGACTTGGGGATGAGCAGTTCTTC
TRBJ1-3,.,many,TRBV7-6,CASSLGTAFSGNTIYF,TGTGCCAGCAGCTTAGGGACCGCCTTCTCTGGAAACACCATATATTTT
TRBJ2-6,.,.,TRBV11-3,CATDMGQNSGANVLTF,TGTGCCACCGATATGGGCCAGAACTCTGGGGCCAACGTCCTGACTTTC
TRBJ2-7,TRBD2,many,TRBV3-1,CASSRPEGLTLPHEQYF,TGTGCCAGCAGCCGTCCCGAGGGACTAACCTTACCTCACGAGCAGTACTTC
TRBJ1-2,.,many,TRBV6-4,CASSDPIRFESYGYTF,TGTGCCAGCAGTGACCCAATTAGGTTTGAATCCTATGGCTACACCTTC
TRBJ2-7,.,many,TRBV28,CASTDGTFYEQYF,TGTGCCAGTACCGACGGGACCTTCTACGAGCAGTACTTC
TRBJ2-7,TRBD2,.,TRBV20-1,CSAINLIAGGYEQYF,TGCAGTGCTATAAACCTCATAGCGGGAGGCTACGAGCAGTACTTC
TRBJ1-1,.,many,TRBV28,CASSLYGSEAFF,TGTGCCAGCAGTTTATACGGGAGTGAAGCTTTCTTT
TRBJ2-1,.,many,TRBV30,CAWSSGFREQFF,TGTGCCTGGAGTTCGGGTTTTCGTGAGCAGTTCTTC
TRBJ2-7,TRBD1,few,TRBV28,CASSTGGAYEQYF,TGTGCCAGTAGCACAGGGGGCGCCTACGAGCAGTACTTC
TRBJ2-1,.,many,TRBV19,CASSSLQPRNEQFF,TGTGCCAGTAGTAGTTTACAGCCACGGAATGAGCAGTTCTTC
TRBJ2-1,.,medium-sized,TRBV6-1,CASSGKGTSEQFF,TGTGCCAGCAGTGGCAAGGGGACTTCTGAGCAGTTCTTC